What follows describes a single T cell receptor beta chain. Its antigen is still unknown. The V gene's germline CDR1 is ENHRY and CDR2 SYGVKD. The CDR3 is made up of 17 amino acids. V lost 6 bases and J 0 bases, leaving 15 bases between the germline ends. The assay was immunoSEQ multiplex PCR, and TCRdb's table has in-frame clones only and misses some. The sample has about 1 million clones, around four fifths seen once. The entry originates in a study of shared clonotypes between healthy human individuals. Study information: Each donor's CD4 naive and CD4 memory cells filled three plates apiece, CD8 naive two, and CD8 memory one. Regarding the study as a whole: Generation of non-shared clonotypes was less probable than generation of clonotypes shared by all four donors. Among donors, the sharing of clonotypes was expected to be influenced by sequencing depth.

The chain is built from TRBV10-3 and TRBJ2-6, with unresolved D. This receptor was obtained from a man aged 18 to 30 in good health. The sequencing sample was made of memory CD4+ T cells sorted from blood. Subset denoted: CD45RA-negative fraction. CDR3 DNA: TGTGCCATCAGGGCCCTCGACGGCCTCTCTGGGGCCAACGTCCTGACTTTC. The encoded protein is CAIRALDGLSGANVLTF.